Shown below are 10 T cell receptor beta chains from a single sample sequenced in a study of PD-L1 blockade in urothelial cancer. Sequencing used immunoSEQ multiplex PCR; TCRdb keeps in-frame clones, though not all of them. This sample has 85,000 to 95,000 clones, with about 90% found just once. Time point: pretreatment peripheral blood. This specimen consisted of PBMCs, obtained around atezolizumab (anti-PD-L1) treatment. The receptors originated from a man aged 55 to 70 with urothelial cancer.

This chain connects TRBV7-2 to TRBJ1-4, with no clear D. CDR1 is SGHTA, CDR2 FQGNSA, per germline. There are 13 residues in the CDR3. Trimming pared 3 bases from V and 8 bases from J, leaving 10 bases between. The chain's CDR3 is CASSFGEREKLFF. The CDR3 DNA is TGTGCCAGCAGCTTTGGGGAGAGGGAAAAACTGTTTTTT.

The chain combines TRBV6-1 with TRBJ2-5; weak D call: TRBD2 (5 bases). Looked up from germline, CDR1 is MNHNS and CDR2 is SASEGT. There are 15 residues in the CDR3. Trimming shortened V by 8 bases and J by 5 bases, and 21 bases separated the two germline ends. Here the CDR3 reads CASYMSLSPGETQYF. CDR3 nucleotide sequence: TGTGCCAGCTACATGTCACTTTCCCCGGGGGAGACCCAGTACTTC.

The chain uses TRBV19 and TRBJ1-3; D is possibly TRBD1 (6 bases). V lost 4 bases and J lost 0, with 16 bases in between. The germline V gene encodes CDR1 LNHDA and CDR2 SQIVND (reference sequence). There are 17 residues in the CDR3. The CDR3 spells CASSSNRQVDSGNTIYF. The CDR3 DNA reads as TGTGCCAGTAGTAGCAACAGACAGGTCGACTCTGGAAACACCATATATTTT.

The V call is TRBV5-1, the J call TRBJ1-6, with D maybe TRBD1 (5 bases). With 4 bases removed from V and 7 bases from J, the gap between germline ends came to 21 bases. The germline V gene has CDR1 SGHRS and CDR2 YFSETQ. This CDR3 region has 17 residues. CDR3: CASSIEGRRQSNSPLHF. The CDR3 nucleotides are TGCGCCAGCAGCATAGAGGGGAGGAGACAGTCCAATTCACCCCTCCACTTT.

This sequence joins TRBV11-2 and TRBJ1-5, with D hard to call. In germline, CDR1 is SGHAT, CDR2 FQNNGV. Trimming took off 1 base at V and 1 base at J, with 11 bases between the two ends. There are 16 residues in the CDR3. The CDR3 DNA reads TGTGCCAGCAGCTTAGTAGAGGGAGGGAGCAATCAGCCCCAGCATTTT. Amino acid sequence: CASSLVEGGSNQPQHF. The full variable domain, in which reference TRBV11-2 and TRBJ1-5 provide the parts outside the CDR3, is EAGVAQSPRYKIIEKRQSVAFWCNPISGHATLYWYQQILGQGPKLLIQFQNNGVVDDSQLPKDRFSAERLKGVDSTLKIQPAKLEDSAVYLCASSLVEGGSNQPQHFGDGTRLSIL.

The V gene is TRBV5-4, the J gene TRBJ2-3; 10 bases match TRBD2. V dropped 3 bases and J dropped 2; count of bases not matched to a gene: 3. In germline, CDR1 is SGHNT, CDR2 YYREEE (reference sequence). The CDR3 loop spans 15 amino acids. The CDR3 DNA sequence: TGTGCCAGCAGCTCCCTAGCGGGAGCCACAGATACGCAGTATTTT. This translates into CASSSLAGATDTQYF.

This clone occurred once. The V and J genes are TRBV6-1 and TRBJ2-3; D call uncertain. This CDR3 is built from 11 residues. Germline loops: CDR1 MNHNS, CDR2 SASEGT. V was trimmed by 6 bases and J by 5 bases, leaving 6 bases between them. This CDR3 is CASSPVDTQYF. The CDR3 nucleotides are TGTGCCAGCAGCCCAGTAGATACGCAGTATTTT.

The chain is built from TRBV7-7 and TRBJ2-3; D perhaps matches TRBD2 (7 bases). Trimming pared 6 bases from V and 7 bases from J, leaving 20 bases between. The CDR3 has 15 residues. Germline V gives CDR1 SSHAT, CDR2 FNYEAQ (reference sequence). CDR3 sequence reads: CASSLGTTQGNTQYF. CDR3 DNA: TGTGCCAGCAGTTTGGGGACTACCCAGGGGAATACGCAGTATTTT.

The CDR3 bases are TGCGCCAGCAGCGCCGGGACAGGGGATGAAAAACTGTTTTTT. Its protein is CASSAGTGDEKLFF. The rearrangement joins TRBV10-1 to TRBJ1-4; 10 bases fit TRBD1. Germline trimming cut 6 bases from V and 6 bases from J; bases unmatched to any gene: 4. The CDR3 has 14 residues. Germline V lookup: CDR1 WNHNN, CDR2 SYGVQD (reference sequence).

The chain employs TRBV18 and TRBJ1-5; 12 bases map to TRBD1. V shed 2 bases, J shed 6 bases, and the junction held 2 bases outside the gene matches. Looked up from germline, CDR1 is KGHSH and CDR2 is LQKENI. This CDR3 is 15 amino acids long. DNA for the CDR3: TGTGCCAGCTCACCAGGGACAGGGGGCATTCAGCCCCAGCATTTT. Its protein product is CASSPGTGGIQPQHF.